These 22 T cell receptor beta chains share one sample of origin, sequenced in a study of blood T cell repertoires in COVID-19. Generated by immunoSEQ multiplex PCR, the TCRdb table keeps only in-frame clones and is missing some. This table holds about 120,000 clones, more than 70% found once. Sequencing input: peripheral blood. These receptors came from a man in his 70s with acute or convalescent COVID-19.

This clone was recorded once. This chain connects TRBV6-6 to TRBJ1-2, with a weak D call TRBD1 (5 bases). Germline lookup yields CDR1 MNHNY and CDR2 SVGAGI (reference sequence). The CDR3 extends over 13 amino acids. Trimming removed 2 bases at V and 3 bases at J, with 7 bases between. The CDR3 DNA reads as TGTGCCAGCAGTTACGGCAGGGACTATGGCTACACCTTC. It codes for CASSYGRDYGYTF.

The chain combines TRBV6-5 with TRBJ1-2, with D possibly matching TRBD1 (6 bases). Germline V gene sequence: CDR1 MNHEY, CDR2 SVGAGI. The ends were cut back, 5 bases at V and 8 bases at J, with 18 bases in the middle. CDR3 length: 14 residues. Here the CDR3 DNA reads TGTGCCAGCAGTCCTCACGAGGGGGGGAGAGGCTACACCTTC. This encodes CASSPHEGGRGYTF.

J is TRBJ1-4 and V is TRBV5-1, with 8 bases matching TRBD1. V shed 4 bases, J shed 8 bases, and the junction held 7 bases outside the gene matches. This CDR3 region has 14 residues. Germline loops: CDR1 SGHRS, CDR2 YFSETQ. CDR3 DNA: TGCGCCAGCAGCGAGACAGGGGAAAGAGAAAAACTGTTTTTT. Its protein product is CASSETGEREKLFF.

J is TRBJ1-1 and V is TRBV19; D unclear. The CDR3 is 11 amino acids. V was clipped by 8 bases and J by 0 bases, with 4 bases between them. Germline assignment: CDR1 LNHDA and CDR2 SQIVND (reference sequence). The chain's CDR3 is CASALNTEAFF. The CDR3 nucleotides read TGTGCCAGTGCGTTGAACACTGAAGCTTTCTTT. Combining the CDR3 with reference TRBV19 and TRBJ1-1 gives the whole variable domain DGGITQSPKYLFRKEGQNVTLSCEQNLNHDAMYWYRQDPGQGLRLIYYSQIVNDFQKGDIAEGYSVSREKKESFPLTVTSAQKNPTAFYLCASALNTEAFFGQGTRLTVV.

V and J are TRBV27 and TRBJ2-1, with TRBD2 matching over 8 bases. CDR3 length: 14 residues. The trim removed 6 bases at V and 7 bases at J, leaving 8 bases unmatched. The V gene's germline CDR1 is MNHEY and CDR2 SMNVEV (reference sequence). CDR3 protein: CASRTGGGKNEQFF. The CDR3 DNA sequence: TGTGCCAGCAGGACCGGGGGGGGGAAGAATGAGCAGTTCTTC.

The CDR3 loop reads CASSPGREPTEKLFF. In DNA, the CDR3 is TGTGCCAGCTCTCCGGGGAGGGAACCGACGGAAAAACTGTTTTTT. The chain carries TRBV18 and TRBJ1-4; D gene unclear. Germline V CDR1 and CDR2: KGHSH, LQKENI. V gave up 6 bases and J gave up 8 bases, with 19 bases separating them. There are 15 residues in the CDR3.

V and J are TRBV5-1 and TRBJ1-5; TRBD1 might be the D (5 bases). Germline V lookup: CDR1 SGHRS, CDR2 YFSETQ. The CDR3 totals 13 residues. V was trimmed by 4 bases and J by 10 bases, leaving 15 bases between them. The CDR3 DNA is TGCGCCAGCAGCACATTACCCAGGGAACCCCAGCATTTT. Translation: CASSTLPREPQHF.

This chain joins TRBV15 and TRBJ1-1; D perhaps matches TRBD1 (5 bases). The CDR3 length is 15 residues. Trimming shortened V by 0 bases and J by 1 base, and 9 bases separated the two germline ends. CDR1 and CDR2 from the germline V gene are LNHNV and YYDKDF (reference sequence). The CDR3 is CATSREMTANTEAFF. CDR3 coding DNA: TGTGCCACCAGCAGAGAAATGACAGCGAACACTGAAGCTTTCTTT.

The chain uses TRBV11-2 and TRBJ2-2; 9 nucleotides line up with TRBD1. After removal of 3 bases from V and 7 bases from J, the junction contained 15 bases not matched to a gene. Germline CDR1 is SGHAT and CDR2 is FQNNGV. This CDR3 spans 18 amino acids. Written as DNA, the CDR3 is TGTGCCAGCAGCTTCATTCGTGGGGGACAGGGAATTATCGGGGAGCTGTTTTTT. It is translated as CASSFIRGGQGIIGELFF.

The chain has TRBV10-3 and TRBJ1-5; weak D call: TRBD1 (6 bases). The CDR3 runs to 15 residues. Trimming stripped 0 bases from V and 7 bases from J, with 13 bases between. Germline CDR1 and CDR2: ENHRY and SYGVKD. The CDR3 DNA reads as TGTGCCATCAGTGAGTCGACAGGAGTAAACCAGCCCCAGCATTTT. Translating gives CAISESTGVNQPQHF.

The J gene is TRBJ2-2, the V gene TRBV6-5, with TRBD1 matching over 9 bases. Germline V CDR1 and CDR2: MNHEY, SVGAGI. The CDR3 covers 13 residues. Losses at the gene ends were 7 bases for V and 6 bases for J; bases not matched to a gene: 3. The CDR3 region has the DNA TGTGCCAGCAAGGGACAGGGTCCCGGGGAGCTGTTTTTT. It translates to CASKGQGPGELFF.

This chain connects TRBV29-1 to TRBJ2-1; 7 positions match TRBD1. The germline V gene encodes CDR1 SQVTM and CDR2 ANQGSEA. V trimming: 4 bases; J trimming: 10 bases; junction bases outside the gene matches: 16. This CDR3 has 15 residues. This CDR3 is CSVGRSDRVLGEQFF. Written as DNA, the CDR3 is TGCAGCGTTGGAAGATCCGACAGGGTCCTAGGGGAGCAGTTCTTC.

This rearrangement joins TRBV6-5 to TRBJ1-3, with 8 bases fitting TRBD1. The germline gives CDR1 MNHEY, CDR2 SVGAGI. The CDR3 extends over 15 amino acids. The trim removed 6 bases at V and 3 bases at J, leaving 7 bases unmatched. The CDR3 DNA sequence: TGTGCCAGCAGGCCGACAGGGGCTATTGGAAACACCATATATTTT. Its translation: CASRPTGAIGNTIYF.

This chain uses TRBV15 with TRBJ1-1, with 8 bases fitting TRBD1. This CDR3 comprises 14 residues. Germline CDR1 reads LNHNV; CDR2 reads YYDKDF (reference sequence). After removal of 0 bases from V and 7 bases from J, the junction contained 4 bases not matched to a gene. As DNA, the CDR3 is TGTGCCACCAGCAGAGATCAAGACAGGGGTGAAGCTTTCTTT. Protein: CATSRDQDRGEAFF.

The rearrangement uses TRBV6-1 and TRBJ2-7; no clear D. Germline V CDR1 and CDR2: MNHNS, SASEGT. The CDR3 extends over 14 amino acids. V shed 2 bases and J shed 2 bases, with 10 bases lying between them. The CDR3 DNA follows: TGTGCCAGCAGTGAAACAATTCCAACCTACGAGCAGTACTTC. Translated, it gives CASSETIPTYEQYF.

CDR3 sequence (DNA): TGTGCCAGCAGCTTAGGGTGGACAGGCGGGAACACTGAAGCTTTCTTT. Protein sequence: CASSLGWTGGNTEAFF. The rearrangement joins TRBV7-8 to TRBJ1-1, with 7 bases matching TRBD1. V dropped 1 base and J dropped 1; count of bases not matched to a gene: 6. CDR3 length: 16 residues. In germline, CDR1 is SGHVS, CDR2 FQNEAQ.

Many counts were recorded for this clone. This chain links TRBV9 with TRBJ1-2; weak D call: TRBD1 (6 bases). There are 15 residues in the CDR3. Trimming stripped 4 bases from V and 7 bases from J, with 20 bases between. From germline, CDR1 is SGDLS and CDR2 YYNGEE. CDR3 amino acids: CASSPYGGREIGYTF. The CDR3 DNA follows: TGTGCCAGCAGCCCTTACGGGGGGCGCGAGATTGGCTACACCTTC.

This clone was found a few times. The rearrangement uses TRBV7-8 and TRBJ2-1, with D possibly TRBD1 on 6 matching bases. The V gene's germline CDR1 is SGHVS and CDR2 FQNEAQ. V was clipped by 3 bases and J by 3 bases, with 12 bases between them. The CDR3 is 15 residues long. CDR3 bases: TGTGCCAGCAGCTTTGGTCAGGGGAACTACAATGAGCAGTTCTTC. This sequence encodes CASSFGQGNYNEQFF.

The V and J genes are TRBV27 and TRBJ2-7; 15 nucleotides line up with TRBD2. The ends lost 6 bases at V and 2 bases at J; junction bases unmatched: 8. Germline CDR1 MNHEY, CDR2 SMNVEV (reference sequence). CDR3 length: 17 amino acids. The CDR3 DNA sequence: TGTGCCAGCAGCCGGACTAGCGGGGGGGCAGGGACCTACGAGCAGTACTTC. It codes for CASSRTSGGAGTYEQYF.

This clone was seen a few times. The V call is TRBV5-1, the J call TRBJ1-1, with a tentative D call TRBD1 (5 bases). CDR1 SGHRS and CDR2 YFSETQ come from the germline V gene. CDR3 size: 15 residues. V lost 4 bases to trimming and J lost 5 bases, with 18 bases between them. CDR3: CASSPGGGTRTEAFF. DNA for the CDR3: TGCGCCAGCAGCCCTGGCGGAGGGACGAGGACTGAAGCTTTCTTT.

The chain uses TRBV7-8 and TRBJ2-5, with 9 bases fitting TRBD1. The CDR3 is made up of 15 amino acids. J gave up 5 bases and V 5 bases, and 9 bases lay outside the gene matches. Germline-derived CDR1 and CDR2 are SGHVS and FQNEAQ. The CDR3 nucleotides are TGTGCCAGCAGCGGGACAGGGAACTTGCGTGAGACCCAGTACTTC. This encodes CASSGTGNLRETQYF.

The rearrangement uses TRBV2 and TRBJ1-5, with 8 nucleotides matching TRBD1. The CDR3 totals 14 residues. Per germline, CDR1 SNHLY and CDR2 FYNNEI. J lost 6 bases, V lost 8 bases, and 9 bases had no gene match. The CDR3 coding sequence is TGTGCCAGCGGAAGGACAGGGTCCACTCAGCCCCAGCATTTT. Its translation is CASGRTGSTQPQHF.